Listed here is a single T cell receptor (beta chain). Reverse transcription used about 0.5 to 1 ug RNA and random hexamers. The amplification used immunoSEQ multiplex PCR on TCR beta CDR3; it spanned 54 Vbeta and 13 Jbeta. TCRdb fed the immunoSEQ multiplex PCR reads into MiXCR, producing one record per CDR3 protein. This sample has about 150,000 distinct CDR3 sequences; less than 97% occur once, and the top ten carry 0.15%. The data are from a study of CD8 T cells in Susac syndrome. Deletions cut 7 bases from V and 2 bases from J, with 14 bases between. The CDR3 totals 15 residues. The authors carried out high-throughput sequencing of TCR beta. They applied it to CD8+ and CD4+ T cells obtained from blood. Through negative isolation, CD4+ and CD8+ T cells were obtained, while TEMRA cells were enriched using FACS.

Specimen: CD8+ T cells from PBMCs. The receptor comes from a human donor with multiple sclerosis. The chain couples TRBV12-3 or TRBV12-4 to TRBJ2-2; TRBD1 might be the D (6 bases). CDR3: CASTLGHPNTGELFF. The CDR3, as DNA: TGTGCCAGCACCCTGGGACACCCTAACACCGGGGAGCTGTTTTTT.